One sample yielded the 11 T cell receptor beta chains listed below, sequenced in a study of Ad26.COV2.S vaccination and SARS-CoV-2 variants. Treatment specified: around 19 received Ad26.COV2.S at low or high dose, single or two shots; roughly five received placebo; per-sample allocation not given. Sampling was performed 63 days after the first vaccine or placebo injection. The method was immunoSEQ multiplex PCR; TCRdb's version includes in-frame clones alone and lacks a portion of them. The sample holds 300,000 to 400,000 clones, roughly 90% seen once. This specimen was peripheral blood, taken in a trial of Ad26.COV2.S vaccine versus placebo. The receptors come from a person aged 18-60 years who received the Ad26.COV2.S COVID-19 vaccine or a placebo.

The rearrangement joins TRBV5-1 to TRBJ2-1; 15 bases match TRBD2. The CDR3 totals 18 residues. The ends lost 8 bases at V and 0 bases at J; junction bases unmatched: 9. Germline values: CDR1 SGHRS, CDR2 YFSETQ. The CDR3 region is CASSPGTSGRYSYNEQFF. The CDR3 coding sequence is TGCGCCAGTTCCCCCGGGACTAGCGGGAGGTACTCCTACAATGAGCAGTTCTTC.

The chain is built from TRBV2 and TRBJ2-2; possible D gene TRBD1, 6 bases. The CDR3 runs to 16 residues. Trimming left V 7 bases short and J 0 bases short, with 15 bases between. The germline V gene has CDR1 SNHLY and CDR2 FYNNEI. The CDR3 nucleotides are TGTGCCAGCAAACTACAGGGTTCGGCGAACACCGGGGAGCTGTTTTTT. It translates to CASKLQGSANTGELFF.

This chain joins TRBV29-1 and TRBJ2-6; tentatively, D is TRBD1 (6 bases). Between the trimmed V and J ends, which lost 6 bases and 0 bases, there was a span of 12 bases. Germline assignment: CDR1 SQVTM and CDR2 ANQGSEA. This CDR3 contains 15 residues. The CDR3 DNA reads TGCAGCGTGAGGACAGAATACTCTGGGGCCAACGTCCTGACTTTC. As protein: CSVRTEYSGANVLTF.

This clone was picked up a small number of times. The genes are TRBV2 and TRBJ2-5, with TRBD1 matching 8 bases. Trimming at V came to 6 bases and at J to 6 bases, leaving 6 bases not matched to a gene. This CDR3 is built from 13 residues. CDR1 SNHLY and CDR2 FYNNEI come from the germline V gene. The DNA of the CDR3 is TGTGCCAGCAGGGTGACAGGGGTACAGACCCAGTACTTC. Encoded protein: CASRVTGVQTQYF.

This clone has only a few counts. The V and J genes are TRBV5-5 and TRBJ1-5, with D hard to call. Germline assignment: CDR1 SGHKS and CDR2 YYEKEE (reference sequence). V lost 0 bases to trimming and J lost 4 bases, with 8 bases between them. The CDR3 sequence is 14 residues long. This CDR3 is CASSLGPQNQPQHF. As DNA, the CDR3 is TGTGCCAGCAGCTTGGGGCCACAGAATCAGCCCCAGCATTTT.

This clone has only one observation. V gene TRBV5-1 combines with J gene TRBJ2-1; 8 bases line up with TRBD2. CDR3 length: 13 amino acids. Unmatched junction bases numbered 4, after V lost 5 bases and J lost 6 bases. The germline V gene has CDR1 SGHRS and CDR2 YFSETQ. CDR3 coding DNA: TGCGCCAGCAGTGTTAGCGGGGCCAATGAGCAGTTCTTC. Protein sequence: CASSVSGANEQFF.

The J gene is TRBJ2-7, the V gene TRBV6-2 or TRBV6-3; D gene unclear. The CDR3 is 15 residues long. V dropped 2 bases and J dropped 4 bases, with 15 bases sitting between them. Germline CDR1 is MNHEY and CDR2 is SVGEGT. In DNA, the CDR3 is TGTGCCAGCAGTTACCCCCACCGCCGTGGTTACGAGCAGTACTTC. Translating it yields CASSYPHRRGYEQYF.

About this clone itself: This sample also contains other DNA sequences that code for the same CDR3. This chain uses TRBV7-2 with TRBJ2-7; D unresolved. In germline, CDR1 is SGHTA, CDR2 FQGNSA. The CDR3 length is 14 residues. The V and J ends lost 2 bases and 4 bases respectively, with 12 bases between them. The CDR3 sequence: CASSLRLPPYEQYF. CDR3 nucleotides: TGTGCCAGCAGCTTAAGACTCCCCCCGTACGAGCAGTACTTC.

For the CDR3, the DNA is TGTGCCAGCAGCTTAGTACTAGCGGGGGAAGAGACCCAGTACTTC. Translation gives CASSLVLAGEETQYF. J is TRBJ2-5 and V is TRBV11-2, with 11 bases identical to TRBD2. Germline trimming cut 1 base from V and 3 bases from J; bases unmatched to any gene: 1. Germline V gives CDR1 SGHAT, CDR2 FQNNGV. The CDR3 is 15 amino acids.

The chain uses TRBV6-5 and TRBJ1-6, with a tentative D call TRBD1 (5 bases). The CDR3 is made up of 13 amino acids. V gave up 6 bases and J gave up 10 bases, with 13 bases separating them. CDR1 and CDR2 from the germline V gene are MNHEY and SVGAGI. CDR3 residues: CASRIARGSPLHF. CDR3 nucleotide sequence: TGTGCCAGCAGAATTGCAAGGGGATCACCCCTCCACTTT.

V is TRBV13 and J is TRBJ2-5; 7 nucleotides agree with TRBD2. Germline V lookup: CDR1 PRHDT, CDR2 FYEKMQ (reference sequence). V lost 0 bases to trimming and J lost 1 base; unmatched junction nucleotides: 5. The CDR3 has 16 amino acids. The CDR3 spells CASSLGGLAVQETQYF. The DNA for the CDR3 is TGTGCCAGCAGCTTAGGAGGGCTAGCGGTCCAAGAGACCCAGTACTTC.